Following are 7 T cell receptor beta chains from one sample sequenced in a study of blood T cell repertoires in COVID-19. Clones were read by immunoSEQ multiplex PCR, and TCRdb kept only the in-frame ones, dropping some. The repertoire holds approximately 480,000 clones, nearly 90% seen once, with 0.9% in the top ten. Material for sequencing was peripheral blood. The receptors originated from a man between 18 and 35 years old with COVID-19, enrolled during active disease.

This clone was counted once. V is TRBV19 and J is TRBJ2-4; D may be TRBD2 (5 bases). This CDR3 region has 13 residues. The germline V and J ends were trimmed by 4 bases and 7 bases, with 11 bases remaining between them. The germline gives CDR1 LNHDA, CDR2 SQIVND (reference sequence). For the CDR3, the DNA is TGTGCCAGTAGTACCCCGGGGATTAACATTCAGTACTTC. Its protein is CASSTPGINIQYF. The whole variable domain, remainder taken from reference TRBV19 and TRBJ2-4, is DGGITQSPKYLFRKEGQNVTLSCEQNLNHDAMYWYRQDPGQGLRLIYYSQIVNDFQKGDIAEGYSVSREKKESFPLTVTSAQKNPTAFYLCASSTPGINIQYFGAGTRLSVL.

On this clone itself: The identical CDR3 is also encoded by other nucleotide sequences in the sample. The CDR3 spells CASSPGRNTEAFF. In nucleotides, the CDR3 is TGTGCCAGCAGCCCAGGTAGAAACACTGAAGCTTTCTTT. This rearrangement joins TRBV3-1 (or the pseudogene TRBV3-2) to TRBJ1-1; D gene uncertain. The germline V and J ends were trimmed by 4 bases and 2 bases, with 8 bases remaining between them. Germline V CDR1 and CDR2: LGHDT, YNNKEL (reference sequence). This CDR3 spans 13 amino acids.

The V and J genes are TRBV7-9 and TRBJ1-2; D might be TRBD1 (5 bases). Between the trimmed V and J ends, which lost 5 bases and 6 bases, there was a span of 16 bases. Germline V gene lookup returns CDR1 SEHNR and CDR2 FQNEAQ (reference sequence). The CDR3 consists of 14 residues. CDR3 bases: TGTGCCAGCAGCGCCGGTTGGACAACAGATGGCTACACCTTC. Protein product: CASSAGWTTDGYTF.

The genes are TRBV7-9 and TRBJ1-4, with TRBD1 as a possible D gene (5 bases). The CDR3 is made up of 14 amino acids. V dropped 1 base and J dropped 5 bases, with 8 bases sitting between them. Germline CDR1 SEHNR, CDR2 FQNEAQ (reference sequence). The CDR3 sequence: CASSLVGGNEKLFF. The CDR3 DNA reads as TGTGCCAGCAGCTTAGTGGGGGGAAATGAAAAACTGTTTTTT.

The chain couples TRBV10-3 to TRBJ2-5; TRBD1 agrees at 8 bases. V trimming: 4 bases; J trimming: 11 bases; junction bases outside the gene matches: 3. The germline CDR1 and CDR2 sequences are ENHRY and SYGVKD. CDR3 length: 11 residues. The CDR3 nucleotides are TGTGCCATCAGTGCGGGGGACAGGCAGTACTTC. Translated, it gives CAISAGDRQYF.

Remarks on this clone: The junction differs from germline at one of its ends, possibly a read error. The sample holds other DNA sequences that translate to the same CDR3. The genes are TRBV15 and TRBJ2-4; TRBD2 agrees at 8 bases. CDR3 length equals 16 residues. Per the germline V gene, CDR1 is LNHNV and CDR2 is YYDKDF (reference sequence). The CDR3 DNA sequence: TGTGCTACCAGCATCCCGGGGGGGTTAGCCAAAAACATTCAGTACTTC. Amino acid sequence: CATSIPGGLAKNIQYF.

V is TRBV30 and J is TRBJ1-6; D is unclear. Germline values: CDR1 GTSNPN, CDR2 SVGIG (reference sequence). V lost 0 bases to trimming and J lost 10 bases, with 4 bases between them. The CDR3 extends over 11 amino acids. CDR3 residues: CAWSVQSPLHF. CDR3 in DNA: TGTGCCTGGAGTGTACAATCACCCCTCCACTTT. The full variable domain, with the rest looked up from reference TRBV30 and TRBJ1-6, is SQTIHQWPATLVQPVGSPLSLECTVEGTSNPNLYWYRQAAGRGLQLLFYSVGIGQISSEVPQNLSASRPQDRQFILSSKKLLLSDSGFYLCAWSVQSPLHFGNGTRLTVT.